This T cell receptor (beta chain) originates from a study of blood T cells in healthy people across ages. Overall study findings and caveats: Naive T cell percentage by flow cytometry tracked strongly with beta diversity.

Germline V gene data show CDR1 as ENHRY and CDR2 as SYGVKD. This CDR3 is 15 amino acids long. V dropped 0 bases and J dropped 0 bases, with 8 bases sitting between them. About this clonotype: The antigen is undetermined.

Healthy Caucasians from Russia aged about 6 to 95 served as donors. It was with a sample-barcoded 5' primer and a J-beta primer mix that a second PCR of about 6 to 12 cycles was run. TCRdb used MiXCR to reprocess the 5' RACE reads, holding one entry per CDR3 protein. The table shows about 1.6 million distinct CDR3 sequences, with almost 35% occurring only once. This clonotype was sampled from a young woman in good health. Source material: blood. The chain carries TRBV10-3 and TRBJ1-2; D not certain. This chain's CDR3 is CAISESGRANYGYTF. CDR3 coding DNA: TGTGCCATCAGTGAGTCGGGGAGAGCTAACTATGGCTACACCTTC.